The 13 T cell receptor beta chains below all came from one sample that was sequenced in a study of T cells in Graves' hyperthyroidism and ophthalmopathy. From RNA transcripts, TCR beta CDR3 regions were amplified. Researchers ran a first-round RT-PCR on the TCR CDR3 using the HTBI primer set. Via MiXCR, TCRdb re-called the multiplex PCR reads, giving one row per CDR3 protein. The sample includes around 370,000 distinct CDR3 sequences, approximately 17% of them seen just once. The sequenced sample consisted of blood. The receptors stem from a man aged 18 to 35 with Graves' ophthalmopathy.

The chain couples TRBV12-3 or TRBV12-4 to TRBJ2-7; D might be TRBD2 (5 bases). This CDR3 spans 16 amino acids. Trimming took off 4 bases at V and 4 bases at J, with 20 bases between the two ends. The CDR3 loop reads CASSSPAGIGGYEQYF. Written as DNA, the CDR3 is TGTGCCAGCAGTTCCCCCGCCGGGATCGGTGGGTACGAGCAGTACTTC.

This clonotype came up many times. The rearrangement joins TRBV9 to TRBJ1-2; D is unclear. This CDR3 is 14 amino acids long. V dropped 3 bases and J dropped 3 bases, with 12 bases sitting between them. Germline CDR1 and CDR2: SGDLS and YYNGEE. DNA for the CDR3: TGTGCCAGCAGCGGAAACGGTGGGGACTATGGCTACACCTTC. This codes for CASSGNGGDYGYTF. Using reference TRBV9 and TRBJ1-2 for the parts outside the CDR3, the full variable domain is DSGVTQTPKHLITATGQRVTLRCSPRSGDLSVYWYQQSLDQGLQFLIQYYNGEERAKGNILERFSAQQFPDLHSELNLSSLELGDSALYFCASSGNGGDYGYTFGSGTRLTVV.

This clonotype was seen at least ten times. V is TRBV2 and J is TRBJ1-2, with D perhaps TRBD1 (5 bases). Trimming shortened V by 9 bases and J by 7 bases, and 15 bases separated the two germline ends. The germline gives CDR1 SNHLY, CDR2 FYNNEI. The CDR3 consists of 12 residues. The CDR3, as DNA: TGTGCCAGGTTCGGAGGGGCGCGTGGCTACACCTTC. This sequence encodes CARFGGARGYTF.

The chain recombines TRBV9 with TRBJ1-3, with 7 bases aligning to TRBD1. The CDR3 contains 17 residues. Germline loops: CDR1 SGDLS, CDR2 YYNGEE. Trimming at V came to 1 base and at J to 2 bases, leaving 9 bases not matched to a gene. Here the CDR3 reads CASSVSRGPWPGNTIYF. The CDR3 DNA reads as TGTGCCAGCAGCGTATCTAGGGGGCCCTGGCCTGGAAACACCATATATTTT.

V usage is TRBV7-2 and J usage is TRBJ1-2; D is unresolved. This CDR3 has 12 amino acids. The V and J ends lost 4 bases and 3 bases respectively, with 6 bases between them. CDR1 is SGHTA and CDR2 is FQGNSA in the germline V gene. The CDR3 loop reads CASSWEHYGYTF. DNA for the CDR3: TGTGCCAGCAGCTGGGAGCACTATGGCTACACCTTC.

This clonotype was counted ten times or more. V and J are TRBV3-1 and TRBJ2-7; perhaps D is TRBD1 or TRBD2 (5 bases each). V gave up 3 bases and J gave up 3 bases, with 12 bases separating them. The CDR3 sequence is 14 residues long. Germline CDR1 LGHDT, CDR2 YNNKEL (reference sequence). DNA of the CDR3: TGTGCCAGCAGCCAGGGGGAACGGCTCTACGAGCAGTACTTC. As protein: CASSQGERLYEQYF.

This clonotype has ten or more counts. The V gene is TRBV7-2, the J gene TRBJ2-1; 12 bases fit TRBD1. The CDR3 runs 14 residues. The V segment lost 5 bases and the J segment 14 bases; nucleotides outside the gene matches: 10. Germline values: CDR1 SGHTA, CDR2 FQGNSA. The CDR3 nucleotides read TGTGCCAGCAGCCGAATATCCGGGACAGGGGGCGAGTTCTTC. It yields the protein CASSRISGTGGEFF.

In nucleotides, the CDR3 is TGTGCCATCAGTCAAGGGCCATCCTACGAGCAGTACTTC. This sequence encodes CAISQGPSYEQYF. The chain joins TRBV10-3 to TRBJ2-7; D uncertain. This CDR3 region has 13 residues. Between the trimmed V and J ends, which lost 5 bases and 1 base, there was a span of 9 bases. Germline V CDR1 and CDR2: ENHRY, SYGVKD.

Only a few counts were recorded for this clonotype. This chain joins TRBV4-1 and TRBJ2-7, with D possibly TRBD2 on 5 matching bases. CDR3 length: 13 residues. CDR1 is MGHRA, CDR2 YSYEKL, per germline. Trimming removed 4 bases at V and 4 bases at J, with 11 bases between. The CDR3 bases are TGCGCCAGCAGCCTACCCGGGGTTTACGAGCAGTACTTC. Its translation is CASSLPGVYEQYF.

This clonotype was seen only a few times. In nucleotides, the CDR3 is TGTGCCAGCAGTGAACCGGGACAGGACCAAGAGACCCAGTACTTC. It yields the protein CASSEPGQDQETQYF. V gene TRBV6-1 combines with J gene TRBJ2-5, with TRBD1 matching over 8 bases. Germline lookup yields CDR1 MNHNS and CDR2 SASEGT. The length of the CDR3 is 15 residues. J lost 0 bases, V lost 2 bases, and 2 bases had no gene match.

This chain connects TRBV28 to TRBJ1-1; D is ambiguous. Trimming cost V 6 bases and J 0 bases, with 8 bases left between them. The CDR3 contains 13 residues. Germline V gene lookup returns CDR1 MDHEN and CDR2 SYDVKM. CDR3 sequence reads: CASRNTMNTEAFF. The CDR3 nucleotides read TGTGCCAGCAGGAATACTATGAACACTGAAGCTTTCTTT.

Worth noting for this clonotype: This may arise from a read error, as a much more abundant clone is one base away. The chain has TRBV11-2 and TRBJ2-2; tentatively, D is TRBD2 (5 bases). The V and J ends lost 4 bases and 0 bases respectively, with 9 bases between them. The germline CDR1 and CDR2 sequences are SGHAT and FQNNGV. The CDR3 sequence is 15 residues long. CDR3 protein: CASSSYSANTGELFF. CDR3 in DNA: TGTGCCAGCAGCTCATATAGCGCGAACACCGGGGAGCTGTTTTTT.

This clonotype was detected many times. This chain joins TRBV6-1 and TRBJ2-5; tentatively, D is TRBD1 (5 bases). This CDR3 has 15 residues. Germline CDR1 is MNHNS and CDR2 is SASEGT. The V gene lost 1 base and the J gene lost 1 base, with 10 bases spanning the gap. DNA for the CDR3: TGTGCCAGCAGTGAAGGACAGCTATTCCAAGAGACCCAGTACTTC. Residues: CASSEGQLFQETQYF.